This entry lists 16 T cell receptor beta chains sequenced from one sample in a study of neurological immune-mediated disorders. TCRdb used MiXCR to reprocess the 5' RACE reads, holding one entry per CDR3 protein. The table records fewer than 50,000 distinct CDR3 sequences, around 13% of them present only once. Sequenced sample: CD4+ T cells from blood. Receptors were obtained from a woman between 55 and 75 years old with HTLV-1-associated myelopathy (HAM/TSP).

This clonotype was observed at least ten times. The V and J genes are TRBV15 and TRBJ2-2, with 7 bases fitting TRBD1. V gave up 1 base and J gave up 5 bases; unmatched junction bases: 13. The germline V gene encodes CDR1 LNHNV and CDR2 YYDKDF (reference sequence). This CDR3 spans 18 amino acids. The CDR3 DNA follows: TGTGCCACCAGCAGAGGTCCCTTGGGGACAGATCGAACCGGGGAGCTGTTTTTT. Protein sequence: CATSRGPLGTDRTGELFF.

This clonotype was observed at least ten times. V and J are TRBV6-5 and TRBJ1-2; possible D gene TRBD1, 5 bases. V lost 7 bases, J lost 0 bases, and 18 bases lay in between. This CDR3 comprises 16 residues. Germline V gives CDR1 MNHEY, CDR2 SVGAGI. For the CDR3, the DNA is TGTGCCAGCACTAGGGGCCCTCCCGCTGCTAACTATGGCTACACCTTC. This codes for CASTRGPPAANYGYTF.

In its sample, this clonotype was seen many times. The CDR3 DNA is TGTGCCAGCAGTCTCCGAGGGGGGGCTTGGGAAAAACTGTTTTTT. Amino acids: CASSLRGGAWEKLFF. The genes are TRBV12-3 or TRBV12-4 and TRBJ1-4; D possibly corresponds to TRBD1 (6 bases). V was cut by 5 bases and J by 8 bases, with 18 bases left in between. The CDR3 extends over 15 amino acids.

This clonotype appeared many times. In DNA, the CDR3 is TGTGCCATCAGGAGCCGGGACAGGGGAAGCTACGAGCAGTACTTC. Protein: CAIRSRDRGSYEQYF. The rearrangement joins TRBV10-3 to TRBJ2-7; 10 positions match TRBD1. Trimming at V came to 6 bases and at J to 3 bases, leaving 8 bases not matched to a gene. The CDR3 totals 15 residues. Germline CDR1 is ENHRY and CDR2 is SYGVKD.

This clonotype is medium-sized within its sample. The genes are TRBV10-3 and TRBJ1-2, with unresolved D. The CDR3 length is 12 residues. V lost 8 bases and J lost 2, with 9 bases in between. The germline V gene encodes CDR1 ENHRY and CDR2 SYGVKD. CDR3 loop: CAIDEGNYGYTF. DNA of the CDR3: TGTGCCATCGATGAAGGAAACTATGGCTACACCTTC.

This clonotype occurred many times. The V gene is TRBV28, the J gene TRBJ1-5; tentative D call: TRBD1 (5 bases). Germline V gene sequence: CDR1 MDHEN, CDR2 SYDVKM. The CDR3 runs 15 residues. Trimming removed 7 bases from V and 0 bases from J, with 13 bases in between. Written as DNA, the CDR3 is TGTGCCAGCACCCTGGGGGGGGATAGCAATCAGCCCCAGCATTTT. It specifies CASTLGGDSNQPQHF.

The V call is TRBV28, the J call TRBJ1-3; 9 nucleotides align to TRBD1. Germline CDR1 and CDR2: MDHEN and SYDVKM. This CDR3 is built from 15 residues. Trimming removed 7 bases from V and 3 bases from J; junction bases left unmatched: 7. In DNA form, the CDR3 reads TGTGCCAGCAACCTACCGGGACAGGGTGGAAACACCATATATTTT. Amino acid sequence: CASNLPGQGGNTIYF.

This clonotype was seen many times. The CDR3 reads CAWLSGTGGGYTF. CDR3 in DNA: TGTGCCTGGTTATCCGGGACAGGGGGTGGCTACACCTTC. This chain uses TRBV30 with TRBJ1-2; TRBD1 agrees at 11 bases. The CDR3 contains 13 residues. The V gene's germline CDR1 is GTSNPN and CDR2 SVGIG (reference sequence). Germline trimming cut 5 bases from V and 7 bases from J; bases unmatched to any gene: 6.

This clonotype was found many times. The rearrangement joins TRBV4-2 to TRBJ1-5; D gene ambiguous. Germline CDR1 and CDR2: LGHNA and YNFKEQ. The V and J ends lost 1 base and 5 bases respectively, with 6 bases between them. The CDR3 spans 13 residues. The CDR3 loop is CASSQALDQPQHF. The DNA for the CDR3 is TGTGCCAGCAGCCAAGCCTTAGATCAGCCCCAGCATTTT.

This chain uses TRBV14 with TRBJ2-1; 8 bases line up with TRBD2. Looked up from germline, CDR1 is SGHDN and CDR2 is FVKESK. This CDR3 region has 17 residues. V lost 4 bases, J lost 1 base, and 9 bases stayed unmatched. This CDR3 reads CASSPGIAGLSYNEQFF. CDR3 nucleotides: TGTGCCAGCAGCCCTGGAATAGCGGGACTGTCCTACAATGAGCAGTTCTTC.

This clonotype was detected many times. V gene TRBV7-2 combines with J gene TRBJ2-3, with unresolved D. Per germline, CDR1 SGHTA and CDR2 FQGNSA. The CDR3 is made up of 13 amino acids. Between the trimmed V and J ends, which lost 10 bases and 1 base, there was a span of 12 bases. CDR3 sequence reads: CAIRTRGTDTQYF. CDR3 sequence (DNA): TGTGCCATCAGGACCCGGGGCACAGATACGCAGTATTTT. The whole variable domain, remainder taken from reference TRBV7-2 and TRBJ2-3, is GAGVSQSPSNKVTEKGKDVELRCDPISGHTALYWYRQSLGQGLEFLIYFQGNSAPDKSGLPSDRFSAERTGGSVSTLTIQRTQQEDSAVYLCAIRTRGTDTQYFGPGTRLTVL.

This clonotype showed up many times. This sequence may be a read error, since a much larger clone differs from it by one base. The V and J genes are TRBV5-6 and TRBJ2-3; D might be TRBD1 or TRBD2, each matching 5 bases. Per germline, CDR1 SGHDT and CDR2 YYEEEE. This CDR3 spans 17 amino acids. The V end lost 4 bases, the J end lost 7 bases, and 25 bases lay between the germline ends. CDR3 residues: CASSSPRGTTPRNTQYF. The DNA of the CDR3 is TGTGCCAGCAGCAGCCCTCGAGGGACCACCCCCCGGAATACGCAGTATTTT.

This clonotype was detected many times. This rearrangement joins TRBV5-1 to TRBJ2-1, with D maybe TRBD1 (6 bases). The germline gives CDR1 SGHRS, CDR2 YFSETQ. The CDR3 length is 13 residues. V was cut by 0 bases and J by 9 bases, with 10 bases left in between. The CDR3, as DNA: TGCGCCAGCAGCTTGGACAGGGTGGGTGAGCAGTTCTTC. This encodes CASSLDRVGEQFF.

This clonotype was found many times. The chain joins TRBV5-1 to TRBJ2-3; D remains ambiguous. The V end was cut by 3 bases, the J end by 5 bases, with 7 bases between. CDR1 and CDR2 (germline): SGHRS, YFSETQ. The CDR3 length is 12 residues. The CDR3 is CASSWEGDTQYF. DNA for the CDR3: TGCGCCAGCAGCTGGGAAGGAGATACGCAGTATTTT.

Many counts were recorded for this clonotype. This chain joins TRBV5-6 and TRBJ2-7, with D possibly matching TRBD2 (6 bases). Germline CDR1 SGHDT, CDR2 YYEEEE. V lost 0 bases to trimming and J lost 3 bases, with 10 bases between them. The CDR3 is 14 amino acids. CDR3 amino acids: CASSLGEEDYEQYF. The CDR3 DNA sequence: TGTGCCAGCAGCTTGGGGGAGGAGGACTACGAGCAGTACTTC.

This clonotype was seen a handful of times. The CDR3 reads CSARGTMEGLQFF. DNA of the CDR3: TGCAGTGCTAGAGGGACTATGGAAGGTCTGCAGTTCTTC. The J gene is TRBJ2-1, the V gene TRBV20-1; D possibly corresponds to TRBD2 (6 bases). The CDR3 is 13 residues long. Germline lookup yields CDR1 DFQATT and CDR2 SNEGSKA (reference sequence). Trimming left V 1 base short and J 12 bases short, with 16 bases between.